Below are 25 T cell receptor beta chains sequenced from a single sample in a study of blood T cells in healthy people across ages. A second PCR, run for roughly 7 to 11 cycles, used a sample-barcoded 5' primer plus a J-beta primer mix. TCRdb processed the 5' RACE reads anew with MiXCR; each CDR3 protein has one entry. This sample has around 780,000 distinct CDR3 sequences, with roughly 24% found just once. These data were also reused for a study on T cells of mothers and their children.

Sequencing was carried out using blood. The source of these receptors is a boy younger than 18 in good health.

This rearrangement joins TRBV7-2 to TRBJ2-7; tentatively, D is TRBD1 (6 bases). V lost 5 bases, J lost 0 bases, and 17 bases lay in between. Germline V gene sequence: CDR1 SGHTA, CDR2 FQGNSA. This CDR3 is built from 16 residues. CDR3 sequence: CASSTNGGPSSYEQYF. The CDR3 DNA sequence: TGTGCCAGCAGCACTAATGGGGGCCCTAGCTCCTACGAGCAGTACTTC.

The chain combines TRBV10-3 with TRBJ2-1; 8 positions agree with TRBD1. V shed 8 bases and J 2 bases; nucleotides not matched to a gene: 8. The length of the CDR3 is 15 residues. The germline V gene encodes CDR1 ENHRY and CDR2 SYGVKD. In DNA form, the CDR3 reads TGTGCCATCGGAGCCCCGGGACAGGCCTACAATGAGCAGTTCTTC. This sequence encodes CAIGAPGQAYNEQFF.

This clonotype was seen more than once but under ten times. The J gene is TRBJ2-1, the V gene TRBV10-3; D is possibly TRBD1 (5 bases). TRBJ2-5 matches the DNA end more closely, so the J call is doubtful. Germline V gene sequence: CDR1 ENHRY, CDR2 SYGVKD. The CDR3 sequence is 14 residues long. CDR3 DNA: TGTGCCATCAGTGTTCAAGGGGAAGGAGAGACCCAGTACTTC. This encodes CAISVQGEGETQYF.

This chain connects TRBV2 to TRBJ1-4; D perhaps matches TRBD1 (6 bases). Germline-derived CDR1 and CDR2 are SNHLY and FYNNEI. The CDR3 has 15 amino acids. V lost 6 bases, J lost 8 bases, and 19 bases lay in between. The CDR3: CASSAIRDKEEKLFF. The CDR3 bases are TGTGCCAGCAGCGCGATCCGGGACAAAGAAGAAAAACTGTTTTTT.

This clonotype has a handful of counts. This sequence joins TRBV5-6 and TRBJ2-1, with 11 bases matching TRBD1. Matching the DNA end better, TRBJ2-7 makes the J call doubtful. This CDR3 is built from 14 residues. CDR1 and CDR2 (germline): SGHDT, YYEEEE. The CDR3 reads CASIKGTGGYEQYF. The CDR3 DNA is TGTGCCAGCATAAAAGGGACAGGGGGCTACGAGCAGTACTTC.

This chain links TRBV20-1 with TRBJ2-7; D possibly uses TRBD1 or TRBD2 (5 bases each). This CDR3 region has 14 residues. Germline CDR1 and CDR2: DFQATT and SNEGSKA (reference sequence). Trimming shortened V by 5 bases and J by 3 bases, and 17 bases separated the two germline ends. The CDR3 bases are TGCAGTGCTCAGATGGGGGAAAGAGGCTACGAGCAGTACTTC. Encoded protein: CSAQMGERGYEQYF.

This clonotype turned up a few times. The CDR3 protein is CSARDSRQGQETQYF. The CDR3 DNA reads as TGCAGTGCTAGAGATTCGAGGCAGGGCCAAGAGACCCAGTACTTC. V usage is TRBV20-1 and J usage is TRBJ2-5; possibly TRBD1 for D (5 bases). The germline V and J ends were trimmed by 0 bases and 1 base, with 12 bases remaining between them. Germline-derived CDR1 and CDR2 are DFQATT and SNEGSKA (reference sequence). The CDR3 contains 15 residues.

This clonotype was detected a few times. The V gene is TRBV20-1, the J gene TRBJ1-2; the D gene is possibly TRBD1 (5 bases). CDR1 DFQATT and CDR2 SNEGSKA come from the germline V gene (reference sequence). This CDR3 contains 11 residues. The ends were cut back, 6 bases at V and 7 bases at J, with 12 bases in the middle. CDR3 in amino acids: CSAPREAGYTF. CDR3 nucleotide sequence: TGCAGTGCCCCCAGGGAGGCTGGCTACACCTTC.

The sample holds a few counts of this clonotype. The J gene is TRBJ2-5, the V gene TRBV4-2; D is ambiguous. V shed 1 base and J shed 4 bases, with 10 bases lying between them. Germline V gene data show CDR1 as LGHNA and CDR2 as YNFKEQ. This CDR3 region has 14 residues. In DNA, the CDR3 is TGTGCCAGCAGCCAAGGGAACTTAGGAGAGACCCAGTACTTC. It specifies CASSQGNLGETQYF.

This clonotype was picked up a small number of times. Written as DNA, the CDR3 is TGTGCCAGCACCACGGGCCAGTTGACAGAAAAACTGTTTTTT. Translating it yields CASTTGQLTEKLFF. The chain employs TRBV6-6 and TRBJ1-4; D not certain. The germline CDR1 and CDR2 sequences are MNHNY and SVGAGI (reference sequence). The CDR3 runs 14 residues. The ends were cut back, 7 bases at V and 8 bases at J, with 17 bases in the middle.

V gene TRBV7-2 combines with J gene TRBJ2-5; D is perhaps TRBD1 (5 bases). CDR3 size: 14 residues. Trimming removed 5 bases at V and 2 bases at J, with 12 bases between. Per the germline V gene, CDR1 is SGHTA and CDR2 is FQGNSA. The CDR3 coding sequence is TGTGCCAGCAGCCAGGGCAGGGCGCAAGAGACCCAGTACTTC. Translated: CASSQGRAQETQYF.

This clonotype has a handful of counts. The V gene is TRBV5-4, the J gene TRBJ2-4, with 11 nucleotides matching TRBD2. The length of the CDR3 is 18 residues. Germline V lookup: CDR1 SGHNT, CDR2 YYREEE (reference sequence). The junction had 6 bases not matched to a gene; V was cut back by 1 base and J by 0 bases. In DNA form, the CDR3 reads TGTGCCAGCAGCTTGCAACTAGCGGGGGCCGTAGCCAAAAACATTCAGTACTTC. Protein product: CASSLQLAGAVAKNIQYF.

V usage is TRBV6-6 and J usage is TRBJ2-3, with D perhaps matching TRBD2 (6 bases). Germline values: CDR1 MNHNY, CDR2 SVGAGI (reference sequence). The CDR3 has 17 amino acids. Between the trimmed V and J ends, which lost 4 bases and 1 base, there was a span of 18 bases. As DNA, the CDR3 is TGTGCCAGCAGTTCGCCCTCTATAGGGGAGGGCACAGATACGCAGTATTTT. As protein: CASSSPSIGEGTDTQYF.

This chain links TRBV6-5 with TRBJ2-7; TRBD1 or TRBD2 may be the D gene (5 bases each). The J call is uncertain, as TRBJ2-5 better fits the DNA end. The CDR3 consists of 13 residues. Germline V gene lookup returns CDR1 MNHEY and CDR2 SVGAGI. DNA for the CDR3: TGTGCCAGCACCGAGGGACCGCAAGAGACCCAGTACTTC. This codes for CASTEGPQETQYF.

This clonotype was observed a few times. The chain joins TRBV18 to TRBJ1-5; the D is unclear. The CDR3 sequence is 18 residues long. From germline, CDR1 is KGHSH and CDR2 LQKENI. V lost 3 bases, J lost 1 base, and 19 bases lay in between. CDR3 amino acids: CASSPLDGEMLSNQPQHF. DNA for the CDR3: TGTGCCAGCTCACCTTTGGACGGCGAAATGTTGAGCAATCAGCCCCAGCATTTT.

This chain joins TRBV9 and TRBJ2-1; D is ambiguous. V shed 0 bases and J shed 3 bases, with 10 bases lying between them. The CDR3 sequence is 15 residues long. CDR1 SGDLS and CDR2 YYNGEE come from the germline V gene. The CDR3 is CASSVVGAVYNEQFF. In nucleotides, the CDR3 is TGTGCCAGCAGCGTAGTGGGCGCGGTCTACAATGAGCAGTTCTTC.

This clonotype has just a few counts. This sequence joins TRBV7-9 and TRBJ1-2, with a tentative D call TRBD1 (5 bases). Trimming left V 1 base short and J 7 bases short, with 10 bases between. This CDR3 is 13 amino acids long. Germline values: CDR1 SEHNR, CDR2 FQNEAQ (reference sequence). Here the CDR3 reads CASSLGGESGYTF. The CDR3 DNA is TGTGCCAGCAGCTTAGGGGGGGAGAGTGGCTACACCTTC.

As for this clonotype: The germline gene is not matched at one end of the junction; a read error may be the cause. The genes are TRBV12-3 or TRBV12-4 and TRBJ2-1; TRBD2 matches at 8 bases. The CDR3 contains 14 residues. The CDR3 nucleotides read TGTGCCAGCAGTTTAGAGACGGGGGGGAACGAGCATTACTTC. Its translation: CASSLETGGNEHYF.

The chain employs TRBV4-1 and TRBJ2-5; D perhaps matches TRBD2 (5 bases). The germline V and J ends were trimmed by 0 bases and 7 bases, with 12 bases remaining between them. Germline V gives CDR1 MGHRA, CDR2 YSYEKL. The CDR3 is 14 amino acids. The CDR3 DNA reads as TGCGCCAGCAGCCAAGATGTGTCGGGATGGACCCAGTACTTC. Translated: CASSQDVSGWTQYF.

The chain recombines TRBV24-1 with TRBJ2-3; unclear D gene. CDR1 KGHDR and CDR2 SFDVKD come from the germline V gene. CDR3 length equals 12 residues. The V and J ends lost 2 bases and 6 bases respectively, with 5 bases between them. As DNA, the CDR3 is TGTGCCACCAGTGATTGGAGTGATACGCAGTATTTT. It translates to CATSDWSDTQYF.

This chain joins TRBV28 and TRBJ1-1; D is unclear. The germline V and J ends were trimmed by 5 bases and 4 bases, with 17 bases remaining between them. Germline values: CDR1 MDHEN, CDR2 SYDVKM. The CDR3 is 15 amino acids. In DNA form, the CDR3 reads TGTGCCAGCAGTCCGGTGACTGGGCGGGGCACTGAAGCTTTCTTT. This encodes CASSPVTGRGTEAFF.

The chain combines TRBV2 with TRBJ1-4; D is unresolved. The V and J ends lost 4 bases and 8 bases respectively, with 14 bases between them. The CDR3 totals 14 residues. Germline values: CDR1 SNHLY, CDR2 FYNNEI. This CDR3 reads CASSVDGKEEKLFF. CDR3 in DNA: TGTGCCAGCAGTGTAGACGGGAAAGAGGAAAAACTGTTTTTT.

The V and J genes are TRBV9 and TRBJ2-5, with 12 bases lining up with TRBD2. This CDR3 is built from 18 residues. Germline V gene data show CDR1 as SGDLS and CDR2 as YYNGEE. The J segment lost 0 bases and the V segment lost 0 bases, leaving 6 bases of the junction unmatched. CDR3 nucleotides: TGTGCCAGCAGCGTAGGGGGACTAGCGGGTTGGTACCAAGAGACCCAGTACTTC. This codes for CASSVGGLAGWYQETQYF.

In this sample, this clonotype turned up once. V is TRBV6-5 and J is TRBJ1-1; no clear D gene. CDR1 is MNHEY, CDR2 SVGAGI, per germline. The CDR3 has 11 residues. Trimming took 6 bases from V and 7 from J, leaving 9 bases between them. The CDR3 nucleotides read TGTGCCAGCAGCGAAGGCGTTGAAGCTTTCTTT. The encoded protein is CASSEGVEAFF.

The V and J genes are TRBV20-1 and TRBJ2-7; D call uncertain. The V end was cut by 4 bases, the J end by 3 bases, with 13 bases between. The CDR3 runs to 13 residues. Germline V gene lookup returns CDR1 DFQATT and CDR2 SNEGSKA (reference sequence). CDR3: CSATLRSSYEQYF. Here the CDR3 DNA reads TGCAGTGCTACCCTCAGGAGTAGCTACGAGCAGTACTTC.